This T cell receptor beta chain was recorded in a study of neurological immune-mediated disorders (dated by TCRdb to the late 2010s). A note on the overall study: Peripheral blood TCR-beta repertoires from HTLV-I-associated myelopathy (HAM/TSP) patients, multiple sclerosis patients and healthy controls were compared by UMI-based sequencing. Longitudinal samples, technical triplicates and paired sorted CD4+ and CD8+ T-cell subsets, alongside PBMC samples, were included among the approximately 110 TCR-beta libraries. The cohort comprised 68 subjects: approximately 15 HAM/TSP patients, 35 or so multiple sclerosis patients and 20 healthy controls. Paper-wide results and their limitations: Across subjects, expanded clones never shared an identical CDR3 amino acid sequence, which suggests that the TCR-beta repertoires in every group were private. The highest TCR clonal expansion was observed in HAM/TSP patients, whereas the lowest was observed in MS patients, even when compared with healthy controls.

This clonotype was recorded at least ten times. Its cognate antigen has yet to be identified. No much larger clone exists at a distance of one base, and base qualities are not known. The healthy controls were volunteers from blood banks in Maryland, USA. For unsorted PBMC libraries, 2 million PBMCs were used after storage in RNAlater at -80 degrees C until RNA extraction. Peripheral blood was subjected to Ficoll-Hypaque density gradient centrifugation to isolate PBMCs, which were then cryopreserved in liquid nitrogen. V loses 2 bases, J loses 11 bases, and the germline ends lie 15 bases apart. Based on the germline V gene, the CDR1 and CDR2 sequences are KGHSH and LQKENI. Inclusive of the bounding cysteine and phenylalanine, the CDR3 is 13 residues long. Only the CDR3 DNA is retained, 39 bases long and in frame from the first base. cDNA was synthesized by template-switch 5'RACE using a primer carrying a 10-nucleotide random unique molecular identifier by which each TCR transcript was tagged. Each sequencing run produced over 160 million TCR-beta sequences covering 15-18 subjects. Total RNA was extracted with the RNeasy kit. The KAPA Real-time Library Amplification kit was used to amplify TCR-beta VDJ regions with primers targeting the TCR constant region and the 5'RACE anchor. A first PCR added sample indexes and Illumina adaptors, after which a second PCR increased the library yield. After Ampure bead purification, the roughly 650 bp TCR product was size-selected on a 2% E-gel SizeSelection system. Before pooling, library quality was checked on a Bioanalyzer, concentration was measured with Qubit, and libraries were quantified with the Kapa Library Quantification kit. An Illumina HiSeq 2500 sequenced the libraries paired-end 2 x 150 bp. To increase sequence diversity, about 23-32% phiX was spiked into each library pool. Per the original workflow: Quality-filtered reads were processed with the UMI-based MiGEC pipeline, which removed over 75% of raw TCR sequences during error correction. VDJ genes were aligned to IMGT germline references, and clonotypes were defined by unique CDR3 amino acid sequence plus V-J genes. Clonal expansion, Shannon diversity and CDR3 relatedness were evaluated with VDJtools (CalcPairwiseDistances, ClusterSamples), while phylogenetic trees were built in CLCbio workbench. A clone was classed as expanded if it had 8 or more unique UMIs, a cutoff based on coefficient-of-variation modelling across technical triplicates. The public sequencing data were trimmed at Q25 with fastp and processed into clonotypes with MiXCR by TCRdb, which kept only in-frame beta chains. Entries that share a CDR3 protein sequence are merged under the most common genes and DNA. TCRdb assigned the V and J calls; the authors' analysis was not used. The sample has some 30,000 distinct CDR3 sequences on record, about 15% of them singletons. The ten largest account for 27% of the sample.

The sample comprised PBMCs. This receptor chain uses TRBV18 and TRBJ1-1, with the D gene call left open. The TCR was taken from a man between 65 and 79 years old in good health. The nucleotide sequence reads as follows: TGTGCCAGCTCACCAAATCCAGCCTCATGGGCTTTCTTT. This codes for CASSPNPASWAFF.